This TCR beta chain was profiled in a study of shared clonotypes between healthy human individuals. Study at large: Three plates were used per donor for CD4 naive, three for CD4 memory, two for CD8 naive and one for CD8 memory. Study results and caveats: Exclusively blood specimens were collected; tissue repertoires likely differ. The study drew on few donors, limiting represented genetic and exposure-history diversity.

Naive CD8 populations comprised CD45RO-negative cells positively selected for CCR7, excluding terminally differentiated effector memory CD45RA+ cells. Clones were read by immunoSEQ multiplex PCR, and TCRdb kept only the in-frame ones, dropping some. Of some 580,000 clones in the sample, roughly 98% were seen once. CDR1 and CDR2 from the germline V gene are MDHEN and SYDVKM. The V end lost 7 bases, the J end lost 5 bases, and 11 bases lay between the germline ends. The CDR3 sequence is 12 residues long. As regards this clone: No antigen is known for it.

The genes are TRBV28 and TRBJ1-2; D possibly corresponds to TRBD1 (5 bases). Input material: naive CD8+ T cells sorted from blood. This TCR came from a man in his thirties or forties in good health. CDR3 sequence (DNA): TGTGCCAGCACATATTCAGGGTATGGCTACACCTTC. The encoded protein is CASTYSGYGYTF.